The 23 T cell receptor beta chains below all came from one sample that was sequenced in a study of naive CD8 T cells in extremely preterm neonates. Produced via immunoSEQ multiplex PCR; TCRdb's table is partial and in-frame only. This sample has about 5,900 clones, with about 98% found just once. What was sequenced was naive CD8+ T cells from blood. All receptors derive from a human donor in good health.

This chain joins TRBV2 and TRBJ1-2, with 7 bases matching TRBD1. CDR1 and CDR2 (germline): SNHLY, FYNNEI. J lost 5 bases, V lost 6 bases, and 3 bases had no gene match. CDR3 size: 12 residues. The CDR3 nucleotides are TGTGCCAGCAGGACGGGACAGTATGGCTACACCTTC. It translates to CASRTGQYGYTF.

The rearrangement links TRBV25-1 to TRBJ1-2, with D hard to call. V lost 4 bases and J 4 bases, leaving 16 bases between the germline ends. Germline assignment: CDR1 MGHDK and CDR2 SYGVNS. This CDR3 is built from 15 residues. In DNA, the CDR3 is TGTGCCAGCAGTGGGCCGGTAGGGCGGGCCTATGGCTACACCTTC. This translates into CASSGPVGRAYGYTF.

A single count supports this clone. V gene TRBV5-1 combines with J gene TRBJ2-3; tentatively, D is TRBD2 (7 bases). The V gene lost 0 bases and the J gene lost 8 bases, with 25 bases spanning the gap. This CDR3 has 18 residues. CDR1 and CDR2 from the germline V gene are SGHRS and YFSETQ. The chain's CDR3 is CASSLEGEGLRLSGTQYF. The CDR3 DNA sequence: TGCGCCAGCAGCTTGGAGGGGGAGGGCCTCAGGTTGTCCGGTACGCAGTATTTT. The full variable domain, rest sourced from reference TRBV5-1 and TRBJ2-3, is KAGVTQTPRYLIKTRGQQVTLSCSPISGHRSVSWYQQTPGQGLQFLFEYFSETQRNKGNFPGRFSGRQFSNSRSEMNVSTLELGDSALYLCASSLEGEGLRLSGTQYFGPGTRLTVL.

This sequence joins TRBV18 and TRBJ2-6; 9 positions agree with TRBD2. J was trimmed by 0 bases and V by 4 bases; bases with no gene match: 7. Germline V lookup: CDR1 KGHSH, CDR2 LQKENI. The CDR3 runs 18 residues. CDR3 sequence reads: CASSHMTSGRSGANVLTF. DNA for the CDR3: TGTGCCAGCTCACACATGACTAGCGGACGCTCTGGGGCCAACGTCCTGACTTTC.

The genes are TRBV6-5 and TRBJ2-7; 10 bases line up with TRBD1. Germline V CDR1 and CDR2: MNHEY, SVGAGI. The length of the CDR3 is 15 residues. Trimming removed 2 bases from V and 7 bases from J; junction bases left unmatched: 8. In nucleotides, the CDR3 is TGTGCCAGCAGTTACGCGACAGGGGGCGAGGGGGAGCAGTACTTC. Translated: CASSYATGGEGEQYF.

The V gene is TRBV11-2, the J gene TRBJ2-6; the D is unclear. The CDR3 is 15 amino acids. The germline V gene encodes CDR1 SGHAT and CDR2 FQNNGV. Deletions cut 1 base from V and 2 bases from J, with 6 bases between. DNA of the CDR3: TGTGCCAGCAGCTTAGGCCGGGCTGGGGCCAACGTCCTGACTTTC. Translation: CASSLGRAGANVLTF. The complete variable domain, with remaining parts taken from reference TRBV11-2 and TRBJ2-6, reads EAGVAQSPRYKIIEKRQSVAFWCNPISGHATLYWYQQILGQGPKLLIQFQNNGVVDDSQLPKDRFSAERLKGVDSTLKIQPAKLEDSAVYLCASSLGRAGANVLTFGAGSRLTVL.

The V and J genes are TRBV7-9 and TRBJ2-7; TRBD1 might be the D (6 bases). Germline CDR1 SEHNR, CDR2 FQNEAQ (reference sequence). The CDR3 has 14 residues. The V and J ends lost 5 bases and 3 bases respectively, with 14 bases between them. Here the CDR3 DNA reads TGTGCCAGCAGCGCGGAAACAGGGCTCTACGAGCAGTACTTC. Translated: CASSAETGLYEQYF.

This chain connects TRBV28 to TRBJ2-7, with 10 nucleotides matching TRBD2. Germline assignment: CDR1 MDHEN and CDR2 SYDVKM. The CDR3 length is 15 residues. The V and J ends lost 3 bases and 3 bases, in that order; junction bases with no gene match: 5. The CDR3 DNA follows: TGTGCCAGCAGTTTGCGGCTAGCGGGAGACTACGAGCAGTACTTC. Protein sequence: CASSLRLAGDYEQYF.

The J gene is TRBJ2-5, the V gene TRBV29-1; TRBD1 matches at 9 bases. The CDR3 sequence is 15 residues long. Germline CDR1 and CDR2: SQVTM and ANQGSEA. V was clipped by 1 base and J by 4 bases; unmatched bases: 7. The CDR3 loop is CSVEGGTGTGETQYF. DNA of the CDR3: TGCAGCGTTGAAGGTGGGACAGGGACGGGAGAGACCCAGTACTTC.

CDR3: CASSLSGVYGYTF. The DNA of the CDR3 is TGTGCCAGCAGTTTGAGTGGAGTCTATGGCTACACCTTC. The chain recombines TRBV27 with TRBJ1-2; no reliable D call. CDR3 length: 13 amino acids. Trimming shortened V by 3 bases and J by 4 bases, and 9 bases separated the two germline ends. The V gene's germline CDR1 is MNHEY and CDR2 SMNVEV (reference sequence).

Here the CDR3 reads CSVYSRLAGNYEQYF. The CDR3 DNA sequence: TGCAGCGTTTATAGTCGACTAGCGGGAAACTACGAGCAGTACTTC. V gene TRBV29-1 combines with J gene TRBJ2-5, with TRBD2 matching over 11 bases. The DNA end is more similar to TRBJ2-7, so the J call may be wrong. Germline CDR1 and CDR2: SQVTM and ANQGSEA. The CDR3 spans 15 residues.

The V and J genes are TRBV7-9 and TRBJ2-2; perhaps TRBD1 as D (6 bases). CDR1 is SEHNR, CDR2 FQNEAQ, per germline (reference sequence). The CDR3 extends over 14 amino acids. Trimming removed 1 base at V and 4 bases at J, with 7 bases between. CDR3: CASSLEGVTGELFF. CDR3 nucleotide sequence: TGTGCCAGCAGCTTAGAGGGGGTCACCGGGGAGCTGTTTTTT.

The V and J genes are TRBV6-6 and TRBJ1-1, with TRBD1 identical over 8 bases. With 4 bases clipped from V and 1 base from J, the junction kept 8 bases outside the gene matches. The CDR3 extends over 16 amino acids. Per germline, CDR1 MNHNY and CDR2 SVGAGI (reference sequence). DNA of the CDR3: TGTGCCAGCAGTTCCACCCGACAGGGGAAGAACACTGAAGCTTTCTTT. Amino acid sequence: CASSSTRQGKNTEAFF.

This rearrangement joins TRBV27 to TRBJ2-3; 9 nucleotides line up with TRBD1. CDR3 length: 13 amino acids. Germline trimming cut 10 bases from V and 8 bases from J; bases unmatched to any gene: 10. The germline CDR1 and CDR2 sequences are MNHEY and SMNVEV (reference sequence). CDR3 DNA sequence: TGTGCCACCTGCGGGACAGGGTGTGGTACGCAGTATTTT. Its translation is CATCGTGCGTQYF.

The sample holds one count of this clone. The chain uses TRBV4-2 and TRBJ1-1; 9 nucleotides align to TRBD1. J gave up 0 bases and V 3 bases, and 8 bases lay outside the gene matches. CDR1 LGHNA and CDR2 YNFKEQ come from the germline V gene. CDR3 length equals 17 residues. The CDR3 region is CASSQYYRTGVNTEAFF. CDR3 bases: TGTGCCAGCAGCCAGTATTACAGGACAGGGGTGAACACTGAAGCTTTCTTT.

The gene calls are TRBV7-9 and TRBJ1-3; no clear D gene. Germline CDR1 and CDR2: SEHNR and FQNEAQ (reference sequence). The CDR3 extends over 13 amino acids. With 2 bases removed from V and 4 bases from J, the gap between germline ends came to 6 bases. CDR3 bases: TGTGCCAGCAGCTTAATATTAGGAAACACCATATATTTT. Translated: CASSLILGNTIYF.

J is TRBJ2-4 and V is TRBV6-5; 7 nucleotides line up with TRBD2. The germline V gene encodes CDR1 MNHEY and CDR2 SVGAGI. This CDR3 contains 16 residues. Trimming at V came to 6 bases and at J to 0 bases, leaving 8 bases not matched to a gene. The DNA of the CDR3 is TGTGCCAGCAGCTACACTAGCGTTCGAGCCAAAAACATTCAGTACTTC. It translates to CASSYTSVRAKNIQYF.

V gene TRBV27 combines with J gene TRBJ2-7; the match to TRBD1 covers 10 bases. V was clipped by 5 bases and J by 2 bases; unmatched bases: 6. Germline CDR1 and CDR2: MNHEY and SMNVEV (reference sequence). The CDR3 is 15 amino acids. The CDR3 region is CASSPWDRGAYEQYF. In nucleotides, the CDR3 is TGTGCCAGCAGTCCCTGGGACAGGGGAGCCTACGAGCAGTACTTC.

The J gene is TRBJ1-5, the V gene TRBV6-1; no reliable D call. CDR3 size: 14 residues. Germline V gene data show CDR1 as MNHNS and CDR2 as SASEGT. V shed 3 bases and J shed 5 bases, with 11 bases lying between them. The CDR3: CASSEREPHQPQHF. CDR3 DNA sequence: TGTGCCAGCAGTGAGAGGGAGCCGCATCAGCCCCAGCATTTT.

The chain employs TRBV2 and TRBJ2-7; D perhaps matches TRBD2 (6 bases). CDR1 is SNHLY, CDR2 FYNNEI, per germline. V dropped 6 bases and J dropped 1 base, with 13 bases sitting between them. This CDR3 has 14 amino acids. CDR3 bases: TGTGCCAGCAGCAGAGGGGACTTTTCCTACGAGCAGTACTTC. It yields the protein CASSRGDFSYEQYF. The full variable domain, completed using reference TRBV2 and TRBJ2-7, is EPEVTQTPSHQVTQMGQEVILRCVPISNHLYFYWYRQILGQKVEFLVSFYNNEISEKSEIFDDQFSVERPDGSNFTLKIRSTKLEDSAMYFCASSRGDFSYEQYFGPGTRLTVT.

This clone is a singleton in its sample. V is TRBV6-5 and J is TRBJ1-1; 9 bases agree with TRBD1. Germline V gives CDR1 MNHEY, CDR2 SVGAGI. Trimming cost V 4 bases and J 2 bases; bases outside gene matches: 5. The CDR3 loop spans 15 amino acids. CDR3 nucleotide sequence: TGTGCCAGCAGTTCCCGGGACAGGGTTAACACTGAAGCTTTCTTT. Translating it yields CASSSRDRVNTEAFF.

The rearrangement joins TRBV29-1 to TRBJ2-1; D ambiguous. Germline V CDR1 and CDR2: SQVTM, ANQGSEA. Between the trimmed V and J ends, which lost 3 bases and 0 bases, there was a span of 15 bases. There are 16 residues in the CDR3. CDR3 bases: TGCAGCGTTGAGGGCACGTTACCTCTCTCCTACAATGAGCAGTTCTTC. Its translation: CSVEGTLPLSYNEQFF.

The CDR3 is CASSSRADTQYF. The CDR3 DNA is TGTGCCAGCAGTTCCAGGGCAGATACGCAGTATTTT. This chain joins TRBV27 and TRBJ2-3; TRBD1 is a possible D gene (5 bases). Germline CDR1 and CDR2: MNHEY and SMNVEV (reference sequence). This CDR3 has 12 amino acids. The V end lost 4 bases, the J end lost 4 bases, and 6 bases lay between the germline ends.